The 10 T cell receptor beta chains presented below share a single source sample, sequenced in a study of a mutant IDH1 vaccine in newly diagnosed glioma. Their target antigens are unknown. Time point defined: week 5, during vaccination. What each vaccine dose contained was 300 ug of mutant IDH1 20-mer peptide, accompanied by topical imiquimod. The protocol was immunoSEQ multiplex PCR, while the TCRdb copy is restricted to in-frame clones and leaves out a portion. The data show over 55,000 clones, 70% to 90% seen once. The material sequenced was PBMCs, taken from a glioma patient whose treatment included an IDH1 peptide vaccine. Every receptor here comes from a middle-aged woman with glioma.

The chain is built from TRBV2 and TRBJ2-6, with D hard to call. Trimming pared 0 bases from V and 2 bases from J, leaving 8 bases between. This CDR3 spans 16 amino acids. CDR1 is SNHLY and CDR2 is FYNNEI in the germline V gene. The CDR3 DNA reads TGTGCCAGCAGTGAAGCCAGAACCCCTGGGGCCAACGTCCTGACTTTC. Protein product: CASSEARTPGANVLTF.

The V and J genes are TRBV19 and TRBJ1-5; 12 nucleotides match TRBD1. Germline V gene sequence: CDR1 LNHDA, CDR2 SQIVND (reference sequence). The CDR3 contains 17 residues. Trimming at V came to 3 bases and at J to 1 base, leaving 4 bases not matched to a gene. CDR3 sequence: CASSIGTGGWSNQPQHF. The DNA of the CDR3 is TGTGCCAGTAGTATTGGGACAGGGGGCTGGAGCAATCAGCCCCAGCATTTT.

The J gene is TRBJ2-3, the V gene TRBV27; 11 nucleotides line up with TRBD2. Germline V lookup: CDR1 MNHEY, CDR2 SMNVEV (reference sequence). With 5 bases clipped from V and 3 bases from J, the junction kept 7 bases outside the gene matches. CDR3 length: 16 residues. Here the CDR3 DNA reads TGTGCCAGCAGTCTCCGGACTAGCGGGCTAACAGATACGCAGTATTTT. Translating gives CASSLRTSGLTDTQYF.

V is TRBV7-9 and J is TRBJ2-5; TRBD1 matches at 7 bases. Trimming cost V 5 bases and J 3 bases; bases outside gene matches: 9. The CDR3 extends over 15 amino acids. Germline V gene sequence: CDR1 SEHNR, CDR2 FQNEAQ (reference sequence). CDR3 coding DNA: TGTGCCAGCAGCCCGAGACAGGGCTGGGAAGAGACCCAGTACTTC. Translation gives CASSPRQGWEETQYF.

V is TRBV15 and J is TRBJ1-4, with D unclear. From germline, CDR1 is LNHNV and CDR2 YYDKDF (reference sequence). The CDR3 is 13 amino acids. The V end was cut by 2 bases, the J end by 8 bases, with 9 bases between. The CDR3 protein is CATSRRGEEKLFF. In DNA, the CDR3 is TGTGCCACCAGCAGACGGGGAGAGGAAAAACTGTTTTTT.

The rearrangement uses TRBV10-2 and TRBJ1-1; D possibly corresponds to TRBD1 (5 bases). The CDR3 length is 13 residues. Germline-derived CDR1 and CDR2 are WSHSY and SAAADI. Trimming left V 4 bases short and J 7 bases short, with 13 bases between. CDR3 region: CASSVGEIGEAFF. The CDR3, as DNA: TGCGCCAGCAGTGTAGGGGAGATCGGTGAAGCTTTCTTT.

The chain combines TRBV2 with TRBJ1-5; 9 bases match TRBD1. The CDR3 consists of 15 residues. Trimming at V came to 3 bases and at J to 6 bases, leaving 6 bases not matched to a gene. Per germline, CDR1 SNHLY and CDR2 FYNNEI. Here the CDR3 DNA reads TGTGCCAGCAGTGAGGGGGGACAGGGCGCTCAGCCCCAGCATTTT. Translation gives CASSEGGQGAQPQHF.

The CDR3 region is CASSLSGPSYEQYF. CDR3 DNA: TGTGCCAGTAGCCTTAGCGGGCCGTCCTACGAGCAGTACTTC. This chain links TRBV19 with TRBJ2-7; 7 bases match TRBD2. CDR1 LNHDA and CDR2 SQIVND come from the germline V gene (reference sequence). CDR3 length: 14 residues. V shed 6 bases, J shed 1 base, and the junction held 6 bases outside the gene matches.

The J gene is TRBJ1-5, the V gene TRBV6-1; perhaps TRBD1 as D (6 bases). Germline V CDR1 and CDR2: MNHNS, SASEGT. Trimming left V 5 bases short and J 6 bases short, with 14 bases between. The CDR3 spans 14 residues. CDR3 coding DNA: TGTGCCAGCAGTCCAACAGGGTTAGGTCAGCCCCAGCATTTT. Translation gives CASSPTGLGQPQHF.

This chain uses TRBV12-5 with TRBJ2-7; D gene ambiguous. V lost 6 bases, J lost 3 bases, and 15 bases lay in between. Germline CDR1 LGHNT, CDR2 FRNRAP. This CDR3 contains 14 residues. The DNA of the CDR3 is TGTGCTAGTGGCCTTCGCCCTATGTACTACGAGCAGTACTTC. This gives the protein CASGLRPMYYEQYF.